The 23 T cell receptor beta chains reported below all come from one sample, sequenced in a study of blood T cell repertoires in COVID-19. The repertoire was sequenced with immunoSEQ multiplex PCR; TCRdb's copy has only in-frame clones and lacks some. The sample shows roughly 380,000 clones, over 75% of them seen only once. Sequences were obtained from peripheral blood. These receptors were obtained from a woman between 40 and 50 years old with COVID-19, enrolled during active disease.

The table lists this clone with a count of one. The rearrangement uses TRBV27 and TRBJ2-2; D may be TRBD1 (5 bases). V was cut by 3 bases and J by 3 bases, with 11 bases left in between. The CDR3 runs to 15 residues. Germline CDR1 and CDR2: MNHEY and SMNVEV (reference sequence). The DNA of the CDR3 is TGTGCCAGCAGTTTTTTCCAGGGATACACCGGGGAGCTGTTTTTT. This codes for CASSFFQGYTGELFF.

The chain combines TRBV7-2 with TRBJ2-7, with D possibly TRBD2 on 7 matching bases. The length of the CDR3 is 15 residues. Germline V CDR1 and CDR2: SGHTA, FQGNSA. Trimming took 2 bases from V and 5 from J, leaving 16 bases between them. In nucleotides, the CDR3 is TGTGCCAGCAGCTTAACAGGGAGGGGCGAGGACGAGCAGTACTTC. It translates to CASSLTGRGEDEQYF.

The chain uses TRBV3-1 (or the pseudogene TRBV3-2) and TRBJ1-5; possible D gene TRBD1, 6 bases. V lost 2 bases, J lost 3 bases, and 8 bases lay in between. The length of the CDR3 is 14 residues. Germline CDR1 LGHDT, CDR2 YNNKEL (reference sequence). The CDR3 nucleotides are TGTGCCAGCAGCCAAAGGACAGCCAATCAGCCCCAGCATTTT. The encoded protein is CASSQRTANQPQHF.

The V gene is TRBV29-1, the J gene TRBJ1-2, with a weak D call TRBD1 (5 bases). Per the germline V gene, CDR1 is SQVTM and CDR2 is ANQGSEA. The CDR3 spans 14 residues. V lost 7 bases to trimming and J lost 6 bases, with 21 bases between them. Here the CDR3 DNA reads TGCAGCGCCGAAAAACCAGGGATAAAAGATGGCTACACCTTC. Protein product: CSAEKPGIKDGYTF.

CDR3 sequence reads: CASSFTRREGWANYGYTF. The CDR3 DNA reads TGTGCCAGCAGCTTCACTCGACGTGAGGGTTGGGCCAACTATGGCTACACCTTC. V and J are TRBV7-9 and TRBJ1-2; D unresolved. V was pared by 3 bases and J by 2 bases, with 22 bases between. The germline V gene has CDR1 SEHNR and CDR2 FQNEAQ (reference sequence). CDR3 size: 18 residues.

Note on this clone: Other DNA sequences in the sample encode the same CDR3. This CDR3 is CASSVGSGYNEKLFF. The CDR3 coding sequence is TGTGCCAGCAGCGTAGGGTCCGGGTATAATGAAAAACTGTTTTTT. V gene TRBV9 combines with J gene TRBJ1-4, with D uncertain. Germline lookup yields CDR1 SGDLS and CDR2 YYNGEE. The CDR3 totals 15 residues. V gave up 0 bases and J gave up 4 bases, with 10 bases separating them.

V and J are TRBV10-3 and TRBJ2-7, with TRBD2 matching 8 bases. V lost 5 bases and J lost 4; bases outside the gene matches: 10. CDR1 ENHRY and CDR2 SYGVKD come from the germline V gene. The CDR3 spans 15 residues. The CDR3 coding sequence is TGTGCCATCAGTCCAAGCGGGAGTCAGGGATACGAGCAGTACTTC. Protein sequence: CAISPSGSQGYEQYF.

The V gene is TRBV2, the J gene TRBJ1-2; 9 bases map to TRBD1. V lost 4 bases, J lost 3 bases, and 3 bases stayed unmatched. CDR3 length equals 14 residues. In germline, CDR1 is SNHLY, CDR2 FYNNEI. CDR3 sequence: CASSVGTGHYGYTF. In DNA, the CDR3 is TGTGCCAGCAGTGTAGGGACAGGGCACTATGGCTACACCTTC.

This clone was seen only once. The chain is built from TRBV5-1 and TRBJ2-1; TRBD1 aligns across 8 bases. The CDR3 spans 14 residues. J gave up 7 bases and V 0 bases, and 3 bases lay outside the gene matches. CDR1 and CDR2 from the germline V gene are SGHRS and YFSETQ. The CDR3 DNA reads TGCGCCAGCAGCTTGGCACAGGGGGGAAATGAGCAGTTCTTC. Translated, it gives CASSLAQGGNEQFF.

The chain carries TRBV19 and TRBJ2-7; 7 bases map to TRBD1. The junction had 9 bases not matched to a gene; V was cut back by 8 bases and J by 5 bases. This CDR3 is 13 amino acids long. Germline CDR1 LNHDA, CDR2 SQIVND (reference sequence). CDR3: CASYRQGRDEQYF. Here the CDR3 DNA reads TGTGCCAGTTACAGACAGGGTCGAGACGAGCAGTACTTC.

The chain recombines TRBV7-9 with TRBJ2-5; 9 bases map to TRBD2. The CDR3 totals 17 residues. The V gene's germline CDR1 is SEHNR and CDR2 FQNEAQ (reference sequence). Trimming took 5 bases from V and 1 from J; bases not matched to a gene: 11. The CDR3 region has the DNA TGTGCCAGCAGCCGGTCGGGCCTAGCGGGGTCCCAAGAGACCCAGTACTTC. This sequence encodes CASSRSGLAGSQETQYF.

The chain links TRBV10-3 to TRBJ1-4; tentatively, D is TRBD1 (6 bases). This CDR3 has 15 residues. V was clipped by 1 base and J by 3 bases, with 9 bases between them. CDR1 ENHRY and CDR2 SYGVKD come from the germline V gene. Here the CDR3 reads CAISELQGANEKLFF. In DNA, the CDR3 is TGTGCCATCAGTGAGTTACAGGGAGCTAATGAAAAACTGTTTTTT.

V and J are TRBV18 and TRBJ2-1; the match to TRBD1 covers 10 bases. The CDR3 has 15 residues. The V gene end was trimmed by 5 bases and the J gene end by 6 bases; junction bases not matched to a gene: 7. CDR1 KGHSH and CDR2 LQKENI come from the germline V gene. DNA of the CDR3: TGTGCCAGCTCATTCGGGACAGGGGCCCTCAATGAGCAGTTCTTC. This encodes CASSFGTGALNEQFF.

The chain combines TRBV19 with TRBJ1-1, with D uncertain. V was pared by 1 base and J by 4 bases, with 7 bases between. The CDR3 is made up of 13 amino acids. CDR1 and CDR2 (germline): LNHDA, SQIVND (reference sequence). The CDR3 protein is CASSIGAFTEAFF. The CDR3 nucleotides are TGTGCCAGTAGTATAGGGGCGTTCACTGAAGCTTTCTTT.

The V call is TRBV7-2, the J call TRBJ2-3, with 7 bases matching TRBD2. The CDR3 is 16 residues long. Germline CDR1 SGHTA, CDR2 FQGNSA. The V segment lost 1 base and the J segment 5 bases; nucleotides outside the gene matches: 9. CDR3 region: CASSLVRTSMEDTQYF. The CDR3 region has the DNA TGTGCCAGCAGCTTAGTGAGGACTAGTATGGAAGATACGCAGTATTTT.

This chain joins TRBV5-6 and TRBJ2-5; D might be TRBD1 (6 bases). CDR3 length equals 14 residues. Germline V CDR1 and CDR2: SGHDT, YYEEEE. V was pared by 2 bases and J by 5 bases, with 13 bases between. Written as DNA, the CDR3 is TGTGCCAGCAGCTTCCTTACAGGGTGGGAGACCCAGTACTTC. It is translated as CASSFLTGWETQYF. Supplemented by reference TRBV5-6 and TRBJ2-5, the full variable domain reads DAGVTQSPTHLIKTRGQQVTLRCSPKSGHDTVSWYQQALGQGPQFIFQYYEEEERQRGNFPDRFSGHQFPNYSSELNVNALLLGDSALYLCASSFLTGWETQYFGPGTRLLVL.

The rearrangement uses TRBV18 and TRBJ1-6, with 9 nucleotides matching TRBD1. J gave up 7 bases and V 2 bases, and 3 bases lay outside the gene matches. The CDR3 has 15 amino acids. Germline CDR1 is KGHSH and CDR2 is LQKENI. CDR3 region: CASSPNGQGNSPLHF. CDR3 sequence (DNA): TGTGCCAGCTCACCAAACGGACAGGGGAATTCACCCCTCCACTTT.

The chain is built from TRBV7-2 and TRBJ1-5; D call uncertain. There are 14 residues in the CDR3. Between the trimmed V and J ends, which lost 2 bases and 4 bases, there was a span of 9 bases. Germline V gives CDR1 SGHTA, CDR2 FQGNSA. This chain's CDR3 is CASSLTVLNQPQHF. CDR3 nucleotides: TGTGCCAGCAGCTTAACAGTTCTAAATCAGCCCCAGCATTTT.

The CDR3 DNA is TGTGCCATCTGTCCGGGGACACCCTACGAGCAGTACTTC. Encoded protein: CAICPGTPYEQYF. The gene calls are TRBV10-3 and TRBJ2-7, with D possibly TRBD1 on 6 matching bases. Trimming took 8 bases from V and 2 from J, leaving 13 bases between them. Germline V gene lookup returns CDR1 ENHRY and CDR2 SYGVKD. The CDR3 runs 13 residues.

The CDR3 region has the DNA TGTGCCAGTAACTTCGACGGACAGGGGTGGAACGAGCAGTACTTC. Encoded protein: CASNFDGQGWNEQYF. V gene TRBV19 combines with J gene TRBJ2-7; 9 bases line up with TRBD1. Germline V lookup: CDR1 LNHDA, CDR2 SQIVND (reference sequence). This CDR3 has 15 amino acids. The ends lost 7 bases at V and 5 bases at J; junction bases unmatched: 12.

The rearrangement joins TRBV7-2 to TRBJ1-2; the D gene is possibly TRBD1 (6 bases). Germline V gene sequence: CDR1 SGHTA, CDR2 FQGNSA. The V end lost 1 base, the J end lost 4 bases, and 19 bases lay between the germline ends. This CDR3 contains 17 residues. CDR3 sequence: CASSLVPLGASSYGYTF. The CDR3 DNA is TGTGCCAGCAGCTTAGTCCCTTTGGGGGCAAGCAGCTATGGCTACACCTTC.

The chain joins TRBV28 to TRBJ2-4, with 7 bases fitting TRBD1. V trimming: 5 bases; J trimming: 3 bases; junction bases outside the gene matches: 10. This CDR3 contains 16 residues. Germline values: CDR1 MDHEN, CDR2 SYDVKM. The CDR3 sequence is CASSKTGRFDKNIQYF. Written as DNA, the CDR3 is TGTGCCAGCAGTAAGACAGGGCGCTTTGACAAAAACATTCAGTACTTC.

This rearrangement joins TRBV7-9 to TRBJ2-2, with D possibly being TRBD1 (7 bases). CDR1 and CDR2 from the germline V gene are SEHNR and FQNEAQ (reference sequence). This CDR3 is built from 16 residues. With 5 bases removed from V and 3 bases from J, the gap between germline ends came to 16 bases. CDR3 DNA: TGTGCCAGCAGCCCTATGCCAGGGGGGTACACCGGGGAGCTGTTTTTT. Protein: CASSPMPGGYTGELFF.